Listed here are 3 T cell receptor beta chains from one sample, sequenced in a study of neurological immune-mediated disorders. TCRdb re-called the 5' RACE reads through MiXCR, storing one row per CDR3 protein. The repertoire holds around 53,000 distinct CDR3 sequences, with approximately 8.4% as singletons. The time point here: longitudinal time-point 3. The specimen sequenced was PBMCs. All receptors come from a woman between 40 and 55 years old in good health.

This clonotype was counted only a few times. The rearrangement joins TRBV7-9 to TRBJ1-4; 11 bases agree with TRBD1. Germline assignment: CDR1 SEHNR and CDR2 FQNEAQ (reference sequence). Trimming at V came to 2 bases and at J to 5 bases, leaving 1 base not matched to a gene. The CDR3 loop spans 15 amino acids. The CDR3 loop is CASSLRTGGNEKLFF. In DNA, the CDR3 is TGTGCCAGCAGCTTAAGGACAGGGGGCAATGAAAAACTGTTTTTT.

In this sample, this clonotype turned up many times. The rearrangement joins TRBV7-2 to TRBJ2-7, with D possibly being TRBD2 (5 bases). Germline CDR1 and CDR2: SGHTA and FQGNSA. The CDR3 sequence is 14 residues long. The V gene lost 1 base and the J gene lost 2 bases, with 9 bases spanning the gap. The CDR3 protein is CASSLGTSTYEQYF. The DNA for the CDR3 is TGTGCCAGCAGCTTAGGGACTTCTACCTACGAGCAGTACTTC.

The V call is TRBV3-1, the J call TRBJ2-6, with TRBD1 matching over 8 bases. With V trimmed by 8 bases and J by 0 bases, 6 bases remained unmatched. This CDR3 is 16 amino acids long. The V gene's germline CDR1 is LGHDT and CDR2 YNNKEL (reference sequence). CDR3 sequence: CASRGTGLSGANVLTF. CDR3 coding DNA: TGTGCCAGCCGGGGGACAGGACTCTCTGGGGCCAACGTCCTGACTTTC.